This is a list of T cell receptor beta chains from one sample in a study of T cell repertoires in cytomegalovirus infection. TCRdb re-called the reads with MiXCR, one entry per CDR3 protein. Counted here are some 180,000 distinct CDR3 sequences, roughly 17% occurring once; the ten biggest clones make up approximately 25%. Sequenced: CD8+ T cells from PBMCs. These receptors were collected from a human donor in good health (CMV status not recorded). Some clones in this sample may be carry-over from other donors' samples. Both conserved end residues are part of each CDR3. Each record gives: CDR3 protein, D gene, J gene, V gene. The D gene is left open where the match is weak.

CAIRERDRGIREGDNEQFF,TRBD1,TRBJ2-1,TRBV10-3
CASSLSSGGLPQETQYF,TRBD2,TRBJ2-5,TRBV28
CASSPAVSFYGYTF,.,TRBJ1-2,TRBV6-5
CASSSSAFTDTQYF,.,TRBJ2-3,TRBV7-6
CASSPLVGDRSYGYTF,.,TRBJ1-2,TRBV28
CASSLFISGAGLQETQYF,TRBD2,TRBJ2-5,TRBV28
CASSSSQGALVAGELFF,TRBD1,TRBJ2-2,TRBV28
CAISTWTSAESTDTQYF,TRBD2,TRBJ2-3,TRBV10-3
CSARGQGSQPQHF,.,TRBJ1-5,TRBV20-1
CASSLRSRGVGNTIYF,TRBD1,TRBJ1-3,TRBV7-2
CASSLGTGTGTEAFF,.,TRBJ1-1,TRBV12-3/TRBV12-4
CASSFSEEKLFF,.,TRBJ1-4,TRBV7-6
CASSFVAGGPSGANVLTF,TRBD2,TRBJ2-6,TRBV7-2
CSARTGGLSYEQYF,TRBD2,TRBJ2-7,TRBV20-1
CASSPTEPYEQYF,.,TRBJ2-7,TRBV12-3/TRBV12-4
CASSYRGDTFYGYTF,.,TRBJ1-2,TRBV6-2/TRBV6-3
CASSPYRTYEQYF,.,TRBJ2-7,TRBV14
CASSLAGRGNEKLFF,.,TRBJ1-4,TRBV7-2
CASSATRGWSTDTQYF,.,TRBJ2-3,TRBV7-2
CASSYSPEGDETQYF,.,TRBJ2-5,TRBV6-5
CASSLVRGARNQPQHF,.,TRBJ1-5,TRBV28
CASIGTNYNEQFF,.,TRBJ2-1,TRBV19
CASSSSGGHVQYF,TRBD2,TRBJ2-7,TRBV7-8
CASSSHRGTRNSPLHF,.,TRBJ1-6,TRBV7-2
CASSLTGYEQYF,TRBD1,TRBJ2-7,TRBV7-2
CASSSGKTLRNQPQHF,.,TRBJ1-5,TRBV28
CASSPGTVLNQPQHF,TRBD1,TRBJ1-5,TRBV6-2/TRBV6-3
CASSAGTGPVRNEQFF,TRBD1,TRBJ2-1,TRBV6-2/TRBV6-3
CASSLGGQGFSPLHF,TRBD1,TRBJ1-6,TRBV11-2
CSVETGTGSGELFF,.,TRBJ2-2,TRBV29-1
CAISDECNQETQYF,.,TRBJ2-5,TRBV10-3
CASSLIRQARGEQYF,.,TRBJ2-7,TRBV28
CASSLTIGGYGYTF,.,TRBJ1-2,TRBV5-8
CASSPAIQHTEAFF,.,TRBJ1-1,TRBV7-8
CASSLWGPDTQYF,.,TRBJ2-3,TRBV7-2
CASSWTGEGYNEQFF,TRBD1,TRBJ2-1,TRBV6-5
CAYRGTGISTGELFF,TRBD1,TRBJ2-2,TRBV12-3/TRBV12-4
CASFAGELFF,.,TRBJ2-2,TRBV25-1
CASSYGSGGEEQYF,TRBD1,TRBJ2-7,TRBV6-5
CSVDTGTVGVRELFF,TRBD1,TRBJ2-2,TRBV29-1
CASRAGQMNTEAFF,TRBD1,TRBJ1-1,TRBV28
CASSQEFRQTTHNEQFF,.,TRBJ2-1,TRBV4-1
CASSYVSGGIEYF,.,TRBJ2-5,TRBV6-2/TRBV6-3
CASSSGPTGTNEKLFF,.,TRBJ1-4,TRBV6-5
CAWRGLAGYNEQFF,TRBD2,TRBJ2-1,TRBV30